Reported below is one T cell receptor (beta chain). Its antigen is still unknown. Scientists amplified the TCR beta CDR3 regions from RNA transcripts. Amplification began with first-round RT-PCR using HTBI primers, then second-round multiplex PCR was performed. One entry per CDR3 protein results from TCRdb running MiXCR on the multiplex PCR reads. The sample shows about 620,000 distinct CDR3 sequences, 22% of them seen only once. The CDR3 is made up of 16 amino acids. Germline V lookup: CDR1 SGHAT, CDR2 FQNNGV. Trimming stripped 5 bases from V and 0 bases from J, with 16 bases between. Ophthalmopathy not arising within 18 months of follow-up defined hyperthyroidism as stable. This specimen comes from a study of Graves' ophthalmopathy and Graves' hyperthyroidism. Overall study context: Peripheral blood sampling preceded any treatment and occurred at initial diagnosis. Points from the study as a whole: A majority of expanded thyroid clonotypes exceeding 0.001 frequency were likewise present in blood.

The chain employs TRBV11-2 and TRBJ1-2; D is perhaps TRBD1 (6 bases). Material: peripheral blood. This receptor was taken from a woman younger than 30 with stable Graves' hyperthyroidism. Some clones in this sample may be carry-over from other donors' samples. CDR3 sequence reads: CASSAQPGQSNYGYTF. The CDR3 bases are TGTGCCAGCAGCGCCCAACCCGGACAGTCTAACTATGGCTACACCTTC.